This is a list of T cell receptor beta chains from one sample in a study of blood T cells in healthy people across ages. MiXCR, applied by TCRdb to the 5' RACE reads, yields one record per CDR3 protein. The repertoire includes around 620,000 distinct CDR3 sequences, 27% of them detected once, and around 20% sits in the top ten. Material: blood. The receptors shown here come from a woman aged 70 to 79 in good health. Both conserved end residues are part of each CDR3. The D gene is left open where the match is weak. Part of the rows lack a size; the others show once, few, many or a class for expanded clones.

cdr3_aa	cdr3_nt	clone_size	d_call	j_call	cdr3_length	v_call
CASSQDPPAAANTEAFF	TGTGCCAGCAGCCAAGATCCCCCGGCGGCAGCGAACACTGAAGCTTTCTTT	few	.	TRBJ1-1	17	TRBV14
CASSREGDRGSSGANVLTF	TGTGCCAGCAGTAGGGAGGGAGACAGGGGTAGCTCTGGGGCCAACGTCCTGACTTTC	few	.	TRBJ2-6	19	TRBV27
CASSLYGTGAYNEQFF	TGTGCCAGCAGCCTTTACGGGACAGGTGCCTACAATGAGCAGTTCTTC	.	TRBD1	TRBJ2-1	16	TRBV4-2
CASSLGLAGEGTQYF	TGTGCCAGCAGCTTAGGGCTAGCGGGAGAAGGGACCCAGTACTTC	.	TRBD2	TRBJ2-5	15	TRBV7-2
CASSLEGPTTDTQYF	TGCGCCAGCAGCTTGGAAGGACCAACCACAGATACGCAGTATTTT	few	.	TRBJ2-3	15	TRBV5-1
CASSLTYGGGAADTQYF	TGTGCCAGCAGCTTAACTTACGGCGGGGGGGCAGCAGATACGCAGTATTTT	.	TRBD2	TRBJ2-3	17	TRBV7-3
CASSPQWTEGSPLHF	TGTGCCAGCAGCCCCCAGTGGACAGAAGGGTCACCCCTCCACTTT	.	.	TRBJ1-6	15	TRBV9
CAIRPASTDTQYF	TGTGCCATCAGGCCCGCTAGCACAGATACGCAGTATTTT	few	.	TRBJ2-3	13	TRBV10-3
CAISESGVVETQYF	TGTGCCATCAGTGAGTCGGGGGTGGTGGAGACCCAGTACTTC	.	.	TRBJ2-5	14	TRBV10-3
CATSVIHATNEKLFF	TGTGCCACCAGCGTAATTCATGCAACTAATGAAAAACTGTTTTTT	.	.	TRBJ1-4	15	TRBV15
CASSDRYYGYTF	TGTGCCAGCAGCGACAGATACTATGGCTACACCTTC	.	.	TRBJ1-2	12	TRBV5-4
CASSQDPTSGGPFFADTQYF	TGTGCCAGCAGCCAAGACCCGACTAGCGGGGGACCCTTTTTCGCAGATACGCAGTATTTT	few	TRBD2	TRBJ2-3	20	TRBV14
CARRRTAGDYDYTF	TGTGCCCGGAGAAGGACGGCGGGGGACTATGACTACACCTTC	.	.	TRBJ1-2	14	TRBV30
CASSQDWVRDFYNEQFF	TGCGCCAGCAGCCAAGATTGGGTGAGGGACTTTTACAATGAGCAGTTCTTC	few	.	TRBJ2-1	17	TRBV4-1
CASSPRRYGYTF	TGTGCCAGTAGTCCCAGGAGGTATGGCTACACCTTC	.	.	TRBJ1-2	12	TRBV19
CASSSTGGGAHTQYF	TGTGCCAGCAGCTCAACTGGCGGGGGGGCCCATACGCAGTATTTT	few	TRBD2	TRBJ2-3	15	TRBV7-9
CASMFGGVYNEQFF	TGTGCCAGCATGTTCGGGGGGGTTTACAATGAGCAGTTCTTC	few	TRBD2	TRBJ2-1	14	TRBV11-3
CASSLGVLGSYTF	TGTGCCAGCAGCCTTGGGGTACTTGGGAGCTACACCTTC	many	.	TRBJ1-2	13	TRBV11-2
CAISDKAGNTEAFF	TGTGCCATCAGTGATAAAGCCGGGAACACTGAAGCTTTCTTT	.	.	TRBJ1-1	14	TRBV10-3
CASTGTGTTGELFF	TGTGCCAGCACAGGGACAGGGACGACCGGGGAGCTGTTTTTT	.	TRBD1	TRBJ2-2	14	TRBV6-1
CASSLVREGAYGYTF	TGCGCCAGCAGCTTGGTCAGGGAGGGTGCCTATGGCTACACCTTC	.	.	TRBJ1-2	15	TRBV5-1
CASSQETVERYNEQFF	TGCGCCAGCAGCCAAGAAACAGTAGAGAGGTACAATGAGCAGTTCTTC	few	.	TRBJ2-1	16	TRBV4-1
CASNTRQGIGETQYF	TGCGCCAGCAATACCAGACAGGGAATAGGGGAGACCCAGTACTTC	few	TRBD1	TRBJ2-5	15	TRBV5-1
CASSLEGRGDTIYF	TGCGCCAGCAGCTTGGAGGGGCGCGGAGACACCATATATTTT	few	.	TRBJ1-3	14	TRBV5-1
CSARDRGGYGYTF	TGCAGTGCTAGAGATCGCGGGGGCTATGGCTACACCTTC	.	.	TRBJ1-2	13	TRBV20-1
CASSVTMGEQYF	TGTGCCAGCAGCGTAACAATGGGGGAGCAGTACTTC	few	.	TRBJ2-7	12	TRBV9
CASSLGQGPWDTQYF	TGTGCCAGCAGCTTAGGGCAGGGCCCATGGGATACGCAGTATTTT	.	.	TRBJ2-3	15	TRBV7-9
CASSHGDSPLHF	TGTGCCAGCAGCCATGGGGATTCACCCCTCCACTTT	few	.	TRBJ1-6	12	TRBV3-1
CASSPGNEKLFF	TGTGCCAGCTCACCGGGAAATGAAAAACTGTTTTTT	many	.	TRBJ1-4	12	TRBV18
CSALEHSQETQYF	TGCAGTGCCCTAGAGCACAGCCAAGAGACCCAGTACTTC	few	.	TRBJ2-5	13	TRBV20-1
CASTQTQKNIQYF	TGTGCCAGCACTCAAACCCAGAAAAACATTCAGTACTTC	.	.	TRBJ2-4	13	TRBV2
CATSRTGYRYEQYF	TGTGCCACCAGCAGGACAGGGTATAGGTACGAGCAGTACTTC	.	TRBD1	TRBJ2-7	14	TRBV15
CSASPSGRHEQYF	TGCAGTGCTAGCCCTAGCGGGAGGCACGAGCAGTACTTC	.	TRBD2	TRBJ2-7	13	TRBV20-1
CASSSDGDWNGELFF	TGCGCCAGCAGCTCGGACGGGGACTGGAACGGGGAGCTGTTTTTT	.	.	TRBJ2-2	15	TRBV5-1
CASSEYMGQEQYF	TGTGCCAGCAGTGAATATATGGGGCAGGAGCAGTACTTC	few	.	TRBJ2-5	13	TRBV25-1
CASKATGYGYEQYF	TGTGCCAGCAAAGCGACAGGTTACGGGTACGAGCAGTACTTC	.	.	TRBJ2-7	14	TRBV2
CAGRFGNTGGDTGELFF	TGCGCCGGCAGATTCGGAAATACAGGAGGGGACACCGGGGAGCTGTTTTTT	.	.	TRBJ2-2	17	TRBV5-1
CATSDQKLAGVLDTQYF	TGTGCCACCAGTGACCAAAAACTAGCGGGGGTTTTAGATACGCAGTATTTT	.	TRBD2	TRBJ2-3	17	TRBV24-1
CASTATGDQETQYF	TGTGCCAGCACTGCCACAGGGGATCAAGAGACCCAGTACTTC	.	TRBD1	TRBJ2-5	14	TRBV28
CAIASQSTEDYGYTF	TGTGCCATTGCCTCCCAGTCTACGGAGGACTATGGCTACACCTTC	.	.	TRBJ1-2	15	TRBV10-3
CASSRLAGPNEQFF	TGTGCCAGCAGCCGACTAGCGGGACCCAATGAGCAGTTCTTC	.	TRBD2	TRBJ2-1	14	TRBV6-1
CASSLAGAYNEQFF	TGTGCCAGCAGTTTAGCGGGGGCTTACAATGAGCAGTTCTTC	many	.	TRBJ2-1	14	TRBV12-3/TRBV12-4
CASSKVGRGNSPLHF	.	.	.	TRBJ1-6	15	TRBV21-1
CARRRGPTRTEAFF	TGTGCCCGGAGACGGGGACCTACTCGGACTGAAGCTTTCTTT	few	.	TRBJ1-1	14	TRBV30
CASSPRVPLGQRIQYF	TGTGCCAGCAGTCCCCGGGTCCCCCTGGGCCAAAGAATTCAGTACTTC	.	.	TRBJ2-4	16	TRBV27
CASSQNSGAETQYF	TGTGCCAGTAGCCAAAATAGCGGGGCGGAGACCCAGTACTTC	.	TRBD2	TRBJ2-5	14	TRBV9
CASSRGQRSEQFF	TGTGCCAGCTCTAGGGGACAGAGAAGTGAGCAGTTCTTC	.	TRBD1	TRBJ2-1	13	TRBV25-1
CASSLVENEQYF	TGTGCCAGCAGCTTGGTTGAGAACGAGCAGTACTTC	.	.	TRBJ2-7	12	TRBV5-4
CASSFPRTGLTKNIQYF	TGTGCCAGCAGCTTCCCCCGGACAGGGCTGACCAAAAACATTCAGTACTTC	.	TRBD1	TRBJ2-4	17	TRBV7-9
CATTATGNQPQHF	TGTGCCACCACCGCGACGGGGAATCAGCCCCAGCATTTT	few	.	TRBJ1-5	13	TRBV15
CSASGGLIAKNIQYF	TGCAGTGCTTCAGGGGGGTTGATAGCCAAAAACATTCAGTACTTC	.	.	TRBJ2-4	15	TRBV20-1
CASSSHRSSYEQYF	TGTGCCAGCAGCTCACACAGGAGCTCCTACGAGCAGTACTTC	.	.	TRBJ2-7	14	TRBV7-9
CASSITRVDGYTF	TGTGCCAGTAGTATAACCCGGGTTGATGGTTACACCTTC	few	.	TRBJ1-2	13	TRBV19
CASVLLPSYNEQFF	TGTGCCAGTGTACTTCTTCCCTCCTACAATGAGCAGTTCTTC	.	.	TRBJ2-1	14	TRBV7-2